The rows below give T cell receptor beta chains drawn from one sample of a study of shared clonotypes between healthy human individuals. Profiling relied on immunoSEQ multiplex PCR, and the TCRdb table lists in-frame clones only, not all of them. Here the sample spans 2 million to 3 million clones, roughly 93% being singletons. The specimen sequenced was naive CD4+ T cells from PBMCs. The origin of the receptors is a man aged 18 to 30 in good health. Some clones in this sample may be carry-over from other donors' samples. Each CDR3 is given with its conserved first and last residue. The order of the fields is clone size, D gene, J gene, V gene, CDR3 protein, CDR3 DNA. A D gene is named only where the DNA matches it firmly. Clone size, where shown, is once, few, many, or a class for clones that have expanded.

- | - | TRBJ1-1 | TRBV5-4 | CASSFRDVNTEAFF | TGTGCCAGCAGCTTCAGGGACGTGAACACTGAAGCTTTCTTT
- | - | TRBJ2-7 | TRBV7-9 | CASSRVGYEQYF | TGTGCCAGCAGCCGAGTAGGATACGAGCAGTACTTC
- | - | TRBJ2-5 | TRBV6-5 | CASNQRLTGEQYF | TGTGCCAGCAACCAGAGGCTGACGGGAGAGCAGTACTTC
- | TRBD1 | TRBJ1-2 | TRBV6-5 | CATGQGYGYTF | TGTGCCACAGGACAGGGCTATGGCTACACCTTC
once | TRBD1 | TRBJ1-2 | TRBV5-1 | CASSLGTGGSYGYTF | TGCGCCAGCAGCTTGGGGACAGGGGGATCCTATGGCTACACCTTC
- | TRBD1 | TRBJ2-7 | TRBV5-1 | CASSPGTAHEQYF | TGCGCCAGCAGCCCAGGGACAGCGCACGAGCAGTACTTC
once | - | TRBJ1-3 | TRBV10-2 | CASSEAGTGNTIYF | TGCGCCAGCAGTGAAGCAGGGACTGGAAACACCATATATTTT
few | - | TRBJ1-1 | TRBV30 | CAWSVLPLMNTEAFF | TGTGCCTGGAGTGTACTGCCGTTAATGAACACTGAAGCTTTCTTT
- | TRBD2 | TRBJ2-1 | TRBV18 | CASSPVVGRANNEQFF | TGTGCCAGCTCACCTGTAGTCGGGAGGGCTAACAATGAGCAGTTCTTC
once | TRBD2 | TRBJ2-7 | TRBV18 | CASSYGTSGYEQYF | TGTGCCAGCTCGTACGGGACTAGCGGCTACGAGCAGTACTTC
- | - | TRBJ2-5 | TRBV5-4 | CASSRKGKETQYF | TGTGCCAGCAGCCGGAAAGGAAAAGAGACCCAGTACTTC
- | - | TRBJ2-2 | TRBV2 | CASMTDGTGELFF | TGTGCCAGTATGACTGACGGGACCGGGGAGCTGTTTTTT
- | TRBD2 | TRBJ2-2 | TRBV19 | CASLPRGRETNTGELFF | TGTGCCAGCCTCCCCCGGGGGAGGGAAACGAACACCGGGGAGCTGTTTTTT
- | - | TRBJ1-5 | TRBV7-2 | CASSLLGSVGPQHF | TGTGCCAGCAGCCTATTAGGGTCCGTGGGGCCCCAGCATTTT
- | - | TRBJ1-2 | TRBV28 | CASGRAPFYGYTF | TGTGCCAGCGGCCGGGCCCCCTTCTATGGCTACACCTTC
- | TRBD1 | TRBJ1-5 | TRBV7-2 | CASSLDRGPQHF | TGTGCCAGCAGCTTAGACAGGGGGCCCCAGCATTTT
once | TRBD1 | TRBJ1-2 | TRBV18 | CASSPLGQGEVYGYTF | TGTGCCAGCTCACCACTTGGACAGGGGGAAGTCTATGGCTACACCTTC
- | - | TRBJ2-5 | TRBV11-1 | CASSPPRGRGRETQYF | TGTGCCAGCAGCCCTCCGAGGGGCAGGGGTCGAGAGACCCAGTACTTC
- | TRBD2 | TRBJ2-3 | TRBV5-1 | CASRLAGAGDTQYF | TGCGCCAGCAGGCTAGCGGGAGCAGGTGATACGCAGTATTTT
- | - | TRBJ1-1 | TRBV7-8 | CASSLGRVKAEAFF | TGTGCCAGCAGCTTAGGCAGGGTGAAAGCTGAAGCTTTCTTT
- | TRBD2 | TRBJ2-3 | TRBV28 | CASSPATSGSTDTQYF | TGTGCCAGCAGCCCGGCTACTAGCGGGAGCACAGATACGCAGTATTTT
- | TRBD1 | TRBJ2-7 | TRBV7-2 | CASSLNHVTGVREQYF | TGTGCCAGCAGCTTAAATCACGTGACAGGGGTGCGCGAGCAGTACTTC
- | - | TRBJ1-1 | TRBV6-5 | CASSYSMWVNTEAFF | TGTGCCAGCAGTTACTCGATGTGGGTGAACACTGAAGCTTTCTTT